These T cell receptor beta chains were read from a single sample in a study of blood T cell repertoires in COVID-19. Method: immunoSEQ multiplex PCR; TCRdb's copy keeps in-frame clones and lacks some. The profile shows about 47,000 clones, roughly 89% of them singletons. Specimen: peripheral blood. These receptors all come from a man between 65 and 85 years old with active COVID-19. Each CDR3 is given without its conserved first and last residue. The order of the fields is V gene, J gene, CDR3 protein.

TRBV28	TRBJ2-3	ASTPPYQTIVGGTDTQY
TRBV13	TRBJ2-1	ASSIRGRLANEQF
TRBV11-2	TRBJ2-7	ASSLDPTPTYEQY
TRBV5-1	TRBJ1-5	ASSSTNSTGEESNQPQH
TRBV30	TRBJ2-1	AWSVPPIAGGRNNEQF
TRBV10-3	TRBJ2-2	AISDLAGGPRNTGELF
TRBV10-1	TRBJ2-2	ASSDGSKHAGELF
TRBV11-3	TRBJ1-1	ASSSQGNTEAF
TRBV19	TRBJ1-4	ASSAYRGLGANEKLF
TRBV30	TRBJ1-4	AWSEQGDGKLF
TRBV27	TRBJ2-1	ASSPSRTGGYNEQF
TRBV5-1	TRBJ1-2	ASSTGEVYYGYT
TRBV4-3	TRBJ2-7	ASSQDPLGVAGGSSYEQY
TRBV9	TRBJ2-7	ASSVGIEVSYEQY
TRBV7-3	TRBJ2-1	ASSRDRAAYNEQF
TRBV7-9	TRBJ1-6	ASSLTGDGSPLH
TRBV27	TRBJ1-1	ASSPWQGQNTEAF
TRBV6-5	TRBJ1-1	ASSTRQTTEAF
TRBV27	TRBJ1-3	ASSSRPGTGAGNTIY
TRBV25-1	TRBJ1-5	ANLYPQGCNQPQH
TRBV5-1	TRBJ2-3	ASSSGLARTDTQY
TRBV5-4	TRBJ2-3	ASSLGNRQAGGTDTQY
TRBV27	TRBJ2-7	ASSLKAGGGQGSYEQY
TRBV19	TRBJ2-7	ASSEGGRNYEQY
TRBV7-9	TRBJ2-3	ASSSTGGFTDTQY
TRBV5-1	TRBJ2-1	ASSSGTGTGYEQF
TRBV30	TRBJ2-2	AWKPDRNTGELF
TRBV28	TRBJ2-7	ASSTNSKRGTYEQY